This T cell receptor (beta chain) was sequenced during a study of T cell responses to AZD1222 COVID-19 vaccine. Study findings and constraints: The donor cohort was predominantly white British with a female majority, and clonal diversity may have been underestimated. A rise in Spike-specific TCR breadth and depth followed two AZD1222 doses. In the spike-specific TCR repertoire, nearly half reportedly target unmutated variant regions.

As regards this clone: Its antigen is not known.

The V gene end was trimmed by 0 bases and the J gene end by 4 bases; junction bases not matched to a gene: 6. Germline values: CDR1 SGHTA, CDR2 FQGNSA. The CDR3 runs 16 residues. Only in-frame clones appear in the TCRdb table, and some are missing; sequencing was by immunoSEQ multiplex PCR. The sample shows 100,000 to 150,000 clones, 86% of them seen only once. Pooled together were second doses at about 4 or about 12 weeks. V and J are TRBV7-2 and TRBJ2-7; 10 nucleotides align to TRBD1. The sequencing here drew on peripheral blood, taken 28 days after the second AZD1222 dose. The clonotype was recovered from an adult who received the AZD1222 COVID-19 vaccine. In nucleotides, the CDR3 is TGTGCCAGCAGCTTAGCCGTCGGGGGACAGGGGTACGAGCAGTACTTC. Encoded protein: CASSLAVGGQGYEQYF.